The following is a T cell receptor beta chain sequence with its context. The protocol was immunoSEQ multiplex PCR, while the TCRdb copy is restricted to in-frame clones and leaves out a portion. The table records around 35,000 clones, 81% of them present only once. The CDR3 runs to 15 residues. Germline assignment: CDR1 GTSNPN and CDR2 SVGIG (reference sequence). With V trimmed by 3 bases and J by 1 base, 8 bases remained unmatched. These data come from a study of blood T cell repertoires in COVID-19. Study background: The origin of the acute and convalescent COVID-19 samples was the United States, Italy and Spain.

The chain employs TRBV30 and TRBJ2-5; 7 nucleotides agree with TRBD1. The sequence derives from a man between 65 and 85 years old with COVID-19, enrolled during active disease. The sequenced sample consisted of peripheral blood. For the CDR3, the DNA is TGTGCCTGGAGCTTCGGAACAGGGGCCCAAGAGACCCAGTACTTC. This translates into CAWSFGTGAQETQYF.